A selection of T cell receptor beta chains follows, all from one sample in a study of blood T cell repertoires in COVID-19. The assay was immunoSEQ multiplex PCR, and TCRdb's table has in-frame clones only and misses some. The table has roughly 15,000 clones, 85% to 90% seen once. What was sequenced was peripheral blood. The origin of the receptors is a man aged 50-59 years with active COVID-19. The CDR3 runs from the conserved cysteine through the conserved F or W.

j_call v_call cdr3_aa
TRBJ2-1 TRBV6-5 CASTPRGGERNEQFF
TRBJ1-2 TRBV27 CASSYTGAAGYTF
TRBJ2-1 TRBV29-1 CSVTTGAYSYNEQFF
TRBJ2-5 TRBV29-1 CSVASRGGQETQYF
TRBJ2-5 TRBV5-1 CASSLGTGTSGRVETQYF
TRBJ1-4 TRBV5-1 CASSSGGGDEKLFF
TRBJ1-2 TRBV11-3 CASSLRGDSYGYTF
TRBJ1-5 TRBV18 CASSPVGGNSNQPQHF
TRBJ2-2 TRBV27 CASRGQGTNTGELFF
TRBJ1-6 TRBV14 CASSQGQYNSPLHF
TRBJ2-7 TRBV19 CASSIDRLAGEDEQYF
TRBJ1-1 TRBV6-6 CASREQGTEAFF
TRBJ2-3 TRBV24-1 CATSDLTSASTDTQYF
TRBJ2-7 TRBV27 CASSLSYGGGTAYEQYF
TRBJ2-1 TRBV28 CASYTGTGSYNEQFF
TRBJ1-2 TRBV6-5 CAVSGTANYGYTF
TRBJ2-5 TRBV5-1 CASSDWPSLETQYF
TRBJ1-2 TRBV19 CASTNRGTALYGYTF
TRBJ2-3 TRBV24-1 CATSETGLAELTDTQYF
TRBJ2-1 TRBV7-3 CASSPTGGDEQFF
TRBJ1-1 TRBV7-9 CASSWEQGTGTEAFF
TRBJ2-7 TRBV4-1 CASSQGPGQGWYEQYF
TRBJ1-2 TRBV24-1 CATKQAPTDGYTF
TRBJ1-5 TRBV3-1/TRBV3-2 CASSQDGRGSQPQHF
TRBJ2-1 TRBV9 CASSVVSGEYNEQFF
TRBJ1-1 TRBV5-1 CASSWPPGQGWITEAFF
TRBJ1-5 TRBV6-6 CASSIGGRPQHF
TRBJ2-3 TRBV9 CASSVVQAGDTQYF
TRBJ2-1 TRBV2 CASSVNNEQFF
TRBJ2-2 TRBV9 CASTLDGYAGELFF
TRBJ2-5 TRBV3-1/TRBV3-2 CASSQAVSGQETQYF
TRBJ2-4 TRBV18 CASSPPNREAKNIQYF
TRBJ1-4 TRBV19 CASSAPDRGWNEKLFF
TRBJ2-7 TRBV6-2/TRBV6-3 CASSRGLAATYEQYF
TRBJ1-1 TRBV6-1 CASSEALGGSTEAFF
TRBJ2-2 TRBV7-3 CASSLRANTGELFF
TRBJ1-4 TRBV28 CASSSLTATISEKLFF
TRBJ2-7 TRBV4-3 CASSQQLAGRYEQYF
TRBJ2-2 TRBV7-3 CASSLTYGQGQPGELFF
TRBJ1-2 TRBV5-6 CASSPGTSTF
TRBJ1-1 TRBV7-8 CASSFIGQGQETFF
TRBJ1-1 TRBV7-9 CASSGGTVNTEAFF
TRBJ1-2 TRBV4-3 CASSPNGQGLYGYTF
TRBJ1-2 TRBV18 CASSPLQGQSQDGYTF
TRBJ2-1 TRBV11-3 CASSLGLAGMFF
TRBJ2-2 TRBV7-6 CASSLSQRGNTGELFF
TRBJ1-1 TRBV6-2/TRBV6-3 CASSYLSGGRMNTEAFF